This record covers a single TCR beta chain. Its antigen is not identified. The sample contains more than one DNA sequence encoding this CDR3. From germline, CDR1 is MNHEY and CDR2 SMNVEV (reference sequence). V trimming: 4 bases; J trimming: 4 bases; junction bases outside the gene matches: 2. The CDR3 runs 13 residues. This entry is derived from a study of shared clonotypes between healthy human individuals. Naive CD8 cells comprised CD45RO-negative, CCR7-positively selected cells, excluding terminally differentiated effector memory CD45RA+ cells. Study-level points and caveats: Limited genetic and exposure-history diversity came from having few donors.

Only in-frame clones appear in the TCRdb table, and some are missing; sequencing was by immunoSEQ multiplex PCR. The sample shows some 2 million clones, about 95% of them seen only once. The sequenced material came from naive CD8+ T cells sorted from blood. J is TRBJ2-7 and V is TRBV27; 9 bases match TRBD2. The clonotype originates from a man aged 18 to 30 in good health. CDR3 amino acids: CASSWREGYEQYF. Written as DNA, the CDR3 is TGTGCCAGCAGTTGGCGGGAGGGATACGAGCAGTACTTC.